Shown below are 21 T cell receptor beta chains from a single sample sequenced in a study of human T cells and chemical hapten exposure. Stated time point: patch test 3, about 24 weeks after DPC sensitization. Regarding treatment: therapeutic diphenylcyclopropenone sensitization with weekly scalp DPC. Unfractionated whole blood yielded the extracted total RNA. TCRdb re-called the RACE reads with MiXCR, one entry per CDR3 protein. The sample consists of over 30,000 distinct CDR3 sequences, 8% to 9.5% of them appearing once. The sequencing here drew on whole blood, taken in connection with sensitization to the hapten diphenylcyclopropenone (DPC). The receptors here all came from a man between 50 and 59 years old with alopecia areata. Some clones in this sample may be carry-over from other donors' samples.

The J gene is TRBJ2-1, the V gene TRBV10-3, with 10 positions matching TRBD1. This CDR3 is built from 12 residues. The germline V gene encodes CDR1 ENHRY and CDR2 SYGVKD. J lost 8 bases, V lost 10 bases, and 5 bases had no gene match. The CDR3 protein is CATRQGADEQFF. CDR3 DNA sequence: TGTGCCACCAGACAGGGGGCGGATGAGCAGTTCTTC.

The chain joins TRBV12-3 or TRBV12-4 to TRBJ2-7, with 11 bases identical to TRBD2. This CDR3 has 14 amino acids. The V and J ends lost 6 bases and 3 bases, in that order; junction bases with no gene match: 4. The CDR3: CASRLGTSGYEQYF. CDR3 in DNA: TGTGCCAGCAGACTCGGGACTAGCGGCTACGAGCAGTACTTC.

This clonotype came up many times. The V and J genes are TRBV25-1 and TRBJ2-1; 10 bases fit TRBD2. This CDR3 spans 13 amino acids. Germline CDR1 MGHDK, CDR2 SYGVNS. Germline trimming cut 6 bases from V and 5 bases from J; bases unmatched to any gene: 1. The CDR3, as DNA: TGTGCCAGCAGCCTAGCGGGGGACAATGAGCAGTTCTTC. This translates into CASSLAGDNEQFF.

The rearrangement links TRBV7-6 to TRBJ1-6; the D is unclear. CDR1 SGHVS and CDR2 FNYEAQ come from the germline V gene. The CDR3 runs to 14 residues. Trimming removed 6 bases at V and 4 bases at J, with 10 bases between. The CDR3 region has the DNA TGTGCCAGCAGTTCGGACGGTTATAATTCACCCCTCCACTTT. Translated, it gives CASSSDGYNSPLHF.

This clonotype was observed many times. This chain joins TRBV12-3 or TRBV12-4 and TRBJ2-1, with D possibly being TRBD2 (5 bases). This CDR3 is 13 amino acids long. With 5 bases removed from V and 7 bases from J, the gap between germline ends came to 12 bases. Written as DNA, the CDR3 is TGTGCCAGCAGTCCTCACACGGGGAATGAGCAGTTCTTC. Its protein product is CASSPHTGNEQFF.

This chain connects TRBV28 to TRBJ1-2; D not resolved. The germline V and J ends were trimmed by 2 bases and 8 bases, with 9 bases remaining between them. CDR3 length: 12 residues. Germline lookup yields CDR1 MDHEN and CDR2 SYDVKM. The CDR3 sequence is CASSLPGGGYTF. The CDR3, as DNA: TGTGCCAGCAGTTTACCGGGAGGCGGCTACACCTTC.

The rearrangement uses TRBV5-1 and TRBJ2-7; possible D gene TRBD2, 6 bases. The germline gives CDR1 SGHRS, CDR2 YFSETQ. Trimming stripped 0 bases from V and 3 bases from J, with 16 bases between. This CDR3 comprises 16 residues. In DNA, the CDR3 is TGCGCCAGCAGCTTGGCCCCCGTGGGCGGGGACTACGAGCAGTACTTC. Amino acids: CASSLAPVGGDYEQYF.

Ten or more counts support this clonotype. V is TRBV12-3 or TRBV12-4 and J is TRBJ2-5; D gene uncertain. Trimming stripped 8 bases from V and 5 bases from J, with 15 bases between. CDR3 length: 13 amino acids. DNA of the CDR3: TGTGCCAGCGGGAATAGTAACTCGGAGACCCAGTACTTC. It codes for CASGNSNSETQYF.

The V gene is TRBV19, the J gene TRBJ2-1; TRBD2 matches at 7 bases. V lost 3 bases, J lost 7 bases, and 9 bases stayed unmatched. This CDR3 is 15 amino acids long. Per germline, CDR1 LNHDA and CDR2 SQIVND (reference sequence). Here the CDR3 reads CASSMIGGAGNEQFF. The CDR3 DNA follows: TGTGCCAGTAGTATGATCGGGGGAGCGGGGAATGAGCAGTTCTTC.

This clonotype was recorded at least ten times. The chain recombines TRBV29-1 with TRBJ1-5; D is unresolved. V was cut by 7 bases and J by 3 bases, with 7 bases left in between. The length of the CDR3 is 11 residues. The germline V gene has CDR1 SQVTM and CDR2 ANQGSEA. CDR3 region: CSAGNNQPQHF. DNA for the CDR3: TGCAGCGCCGGAAACAATCAGCCCCAGCATTTT.

The V and J genes are TRBV7-2 and TRBJ2-3; tentative D call: TRBD1 (6 bases). Trimming left V 5 bases short and J 5 bases short, with 20 bases between. From germline, CDR1 is SGHTA and CDR2 FQGNSA. The CDR3 covers 16 residues. The CDR3 region is CASSPTFRQDGDTQYF. CDR3 coding DNA: TGTGCCAGCAGCCCCACATTCAGACAGGATGGAGATACGCAGTATTTT. Using reference TRBV7-2 and TRBJ2-3 for the parts outside the CDR3, the full variable domain is GAGVSQSPSNKVTEKGKDVELRCDPISGHTALYWYRQSLGQGLEFLIYFQGNSAPDKSGLPSDRFSAERTGGSVSTLTIQRTQQEDSAVYLCASSPTFRQDGDTQYFGPGTRLTVL.

The sample holds many counts of this clonotype. The chain is built from TRBV5-1 and TRBJ2-5, with TRBD1 matching over 7 bases. V shed 4 bases and J 3 bases; nucleotides not matched to a gene: 9. The CDR3 runs to 15 residues. Germline CDR1 reads SGHRS; CDR2 reads YFSETQ. CDR3 sequence reads: CASSVQGHEEETQYF. The CDR3 DNA reads as TGCGCCAGCAGCGTACAGGGGCACGAAGAAGAGACCCAGTACTTC.

This clonotype showed up many times. The chain uses TRBV12-3 or TRBV12-4 and TRBJ2-7, with TRBD2 identical over 14 bases. The CDR3 contains 14 residues. The V and J ends lost 7 bases and 6 bases, in that order; junction bases with no gene match: 5. CDR3 in amino acids: CASKSGLAGVEQYF. The CDR3 region has the DNA TGTGCCAGCAAATCGGGACTAGCGGGAGTCGAGCAGTACTTC.

This rearrangement joins TRBV14 to TRBJ2-2; D is uncertain. This CDR3 comprises 13 residues. V was pared by 6 bases and J by 5 bases, with 10 bases between. Germline loops: CDR1 SGHDN, CDR2 FVKESK. The CDR3: CASSRHFTGELFF. For the CDR3, the DNA is TGTGCCAGCAGTCGACACTTTACCGGGGAGCTGTTTTTT. Drawing the rest from reference TRBV14 and TRBJ2-2, the complete variable domain is EAGVTQFPSHSVIEKGQTVTLRCDPISGHDNLYWYRRVMGKEIKFLLHFVKESKQDESGMPNNRFLAERTGGTYSTLKVQPAELEDSGVYFCASSRHFTGELFFGEGSRLTVL.

This clonotype was recorded many times. This chain connects TRBV5-5 to TRBJ2-7, with D perhaps matching TRBD2 (6 bases). The V end was cut by 5 bases, the J end by 3 bases, with 18 bases between. Germline CDR1 SGHKS, CDR2 YYEKEE (reference sequence). The CDR3 length is 15 residues. The CDR3 loop is CASRPPGLQYYEQYF. In nucleotides, the CDR3 is TGTGCCAGCAGACCGCCGGGACTTCAATACTACGAGCAGTACTTC.

The chain combines TRBV15 with TRBJ1-1, with D perhaps TRBD1 (5 bases). V dropped 0 bases and J dropped 5 bases, with 16 bases sitting between them. The CDR3 is 16 amino acids. Germline-derived CDR1 and CDR2 are LNHNV and YYDKDF (reference sequence). CDR3 nucleotide sequence: TGTGCCACCAGCAGAGAATCCGGGGGTTTAGCAACTGAAGCTTTCTTT. The encoded protein is CATSRESGGLATEAFF.

The rearrangement joins TRBV20-1 to TRBJ1-1; 9 bases fit TRBD1. The CDR3 runs to 13 residues. V was pared by 6 bases and J by 1 base, with 3 bases of the junction left unmatched. Germline V gene sequence: CDR1 DFQATT, CDR2 SNEGSKA (reference sequence). The CDR3 protein is CSAKGQGNTEAFF. The DNA of the CDR3 is TGCAGTGCGAAGGGACAGGGGAACACTGAAGCTTTCTTT.

In this sample, this clonotype turned up many times. The CDR3 DNA reads as TGCGCCAGCAGCAGGGGGACGGATGAAAAACTGTTTTTT. Encoded protein: CASSRGTDEKLFF. V gene TRBV5-1 combines with J gene TRBJ1-4; D is perhaps TRBD1 (6 bases). The CDR3 runs to 13 residues. Germline V CDR1 and CDR2: SGHRS, YFSETQ. V was clipped by 4 bases and J by 6 bases, with 10 bases between them.

The genes are TRBV27 and TRBJ1-6; TRBD1 might be the D (6 bases). CDR3 size: 14 residues. The V gene lost 4 bases and the J gene lost 4 bases, with 8 bases spanning the gap. Looked up from germline, CDR1 is MNHEY and CDR2 is SMNVEV (reference sequence). The CDR3 nucleotides are TGTGCCAGCAGTTACGGACAGTATAATTCACCCCTCCACTTT. It translates to CASSYGQYNSPLHF.

The chain is built from TRBV7-2 and TRBJ2-1; 11 bases are a match to TRBD2. With V trimmed by 6 bases and J by 7 bases, 11 bases remained unmatched. Germline V CDR1 and CDR2: SGHTA, FQGNSA. The CDR3 is 16 residues long. This chain's CDR3 is CASSSPAASGRNEQFF. CDR3 sequence (DNA): TGTGCCAGCAGTTCCCCCGCGGCTAGCGGGAGGAATGAGCAGTTCTTC.

The chain is built from TRBV28 and TRBJ2-7, with 10 bases aligning to TRBD1. The CDR3 is made up of 14 amino acids. Germline V gives CDR1 MDHEN, CDR2 SYDVKM. Trimming removed 7 bases from V and 3 bases from J; junction bases left unmatched: 6. The CDR3 bases are TGTGCCAGCATTGGGACAGGGGCGGGCTACGAGCAGTACTTC. Protein sequence: CASIGTGAGYEQYF.